This entry concerns a single T cell receptor beta chain. The data were taken from a study of blood T cell repertoires in COVID-19. The wider study: PBMCs, B-cell-depleted T cells, or T cells provided the cDNA or gDNA that made up the material.

The CDR3 runs to 16 residues. Trimming cost V 4 bases and J 5 bases; bases outside gene matches: 10. Germline V gene data show CDR1 as SGHRS and CDR2 as YFSETQ. Assay: immunoSEQ multiplex PCR; the TCRdb copy retains only in-frame clones and omits some. The sample carries some 250,000 clones, about 68% recorded once. The sequenced sample was peripheral blood. The J gene is TRBJ2-5, the V gene TRBV5-1; 11 bases map to TRBD1. This TCR came from a woman at least 80 years old with acute or convalescent COVID-19. DNA of the CDR3: TGCGCCAGCAGCGCGACGGGACAGGGGGGCGGGGAGACCCAGTACTTC. Amino acids: CASSATGQGGGETQYF.